Listed below are T cell receptor beta chains from one sample, sequenced in a study of cytomegalovirus exposure and HLA in healthy donors. Profiling relied on immunoSEQ multiplex PCR, and the TCRdb table lists in-frame clones only, not all of them. The sample consists of approximately 260,000 clones, around 85% of them appearing once. The sample comprised PBMCs. The receptors here all came from a woman in her twenties or thirties in good health and CMV-seropositive. The CDR3 runs from the conserved cysteine through the conserved F or W. The D gene is left open where the match is weak. Not all rows give a size; the values are once, few, many and, for expanded clones, a class.

clone_size	v_call	d_call	cdr3_length	j_call	cdr3_aa	cdr3_nt
few	TRBV15	TRBD1	24	TRBJ2-7	CATSRTPRQGALSSVYLLAHEQYF	TGTGCCACCAGCAGAACCCCGCGACAGGGGGCACTTTCCTCGGTATACCTTCTTGCCCACGAGCAGTACTTC
.	TRBV7-3	.	15	TRBJ1-3	CASSYTGNSGNTIYF	TGTGCCAGCAGTTACACAGGGAATTCTGGAAACACCATATATTTT
.	TRBV19	.	12	TRBJ2-7	CASSIVGYEQYF	TGTGCCAGTAGTATAGTCGGGTACGAGCAGTACTTC
.	TRBV6-4	.	13	TRBJ1-2	CASSDGRGYGYTF	TGTGCCAGCAGTGATGGCAGGGGCTATGGCTACACCTTC
once	TRBV6-5	.	14	TRBJ2-7	CASSYGRGIGEQYF	TGTGCCAGCAGTTACGGTCGGGGGATCGGCGAGCAGTACTTC
.	TRBV4-2	.	15	TRBJ2-1	CASSQELQVFNEQFF	TGTGCCAGCAGCCAGGAGTTACAGGTTTTCAATGAGCAGTTCTTC
few	TRBV10-3	TRBD1	13	TRBJ2-7	CAIGGQGVYEQYF	TGTGCCATCGGGGGACAGGGGGTTTACGAGCAGTACTTC
.	TRBV11-1	.	13	TRBJ2-7	CASSSQNSYEQYF	TGTGCCAGCAGCTCACAGAACTCCTACGAGCAGTACTTC
few	TRBV19	.	15	TRBJ2-5	CASIAPNQGQGTQYF	TGTGCCAGTATAGCCCCGAATCAGGGACAAGGGACCCAGTACTTC
.	TRBV11-2	.	15	TRBJ2-1	CASSLDRGFYNEQFF	TGTGCCAGCAGCTTAGATCGCGGGTTCTACAATGAGCAGTTCTTC
.	TRBV5-1	.	16	TRBJ2-3	CASSFSGGRVTDTQYF	TGCGCCAGCAGCTTTTCAGGAGGGCGGGTCACAGATACGCAGTATTTT
.	TRBV4-2	.	17	TRBJ2-7	CASSQDPDGSFPYEQYF	TGTGCCAGCAGCCAAGATCCCGACGGGAGTTTCCCCTACGAGCAGTACTTC
.	TRBV28	TRBD1	17	TRBJ1-3	CASRPNPGQVVRNTIYF	TGTGCCAGCAGACCTAACCCGGGACAGGTCGTCAGAAACACCATATATTTT
.	TRBV11-2	.	17	TRBJ2-5	CASSPLGPSFGGETQYF	TGTGCCAGCAGCCCCCTGGGCCCTAGCTTCGGGGGAGAGACCCAGTACTTC
few	TRBV9	.	15	TRBJ1-3	CASSVGEGSGNTIYF	TGTGCCAGCAGCGTAGGAGAGGGCTCTGGAAACACCATATATTTT
.	TRBV27	TRBD1	16	TRBJ1-1	CASSSRRGRSVTEAFF	TGTGCCAGCAGTTCAAGAAGGGGGCGGTCGGTAACTGAAGCTTTCTTT
.	TRBV28	TRBD1	15	TRBJ1-1	CASYRDRGHGSEAFF	TGTGCCAGTTACCGGGACAGGGGGCACGGTTCCGAAGCTTTCTTT
.	TRBV28	.	15	TRBJ1-5	CASTTLGGNNQPQHF	TGTGCCAGCACCACTCTCGGGGGAAACAATCAGCCCCAGCATTTT
few	TRBV19	TRBD1	15	TRBJ2-7	CASSTPGQNTYEQYF	TGTGCCAGTAGTACGCCGGGACAGAATACCTACGAGCAGTACTTC
.	TRBV5-1	.	17	TRBJ2-6	CASSSVITGSGANVLTF	TGCGCCAGCAGCTCGGTCATAACCGGCTCTGGGGCCAACGTCCTGACTTTC
.	TRBV11-3	.	15	TRBJ2-1	CASSPQAETYNEQFF	TGTGCCAGCAGCCCTCAAGCGGAAACCTACAATGAGCAGTTCTTC
.	TRBV2	TRBD1	13	TRBJ2-5	CAVQDREDETQYF	TGTGCCGTACAGGACAGGGAGGACGAGACCCAGTACTTC
.	TRBV14	TRBD2	16	TRBJ2-3	CASSHQLAGVQDTQYF	TGTGCCAGCAGCCACCAACTAGCGGGAGTTCAAGATACGCAGTATTTT
.	TRBV30	TRBD2	20	TRBJ2-2	CAWSVIPPLPAGGLTGELFF	TGTGCCTGGAGTGTAATTCCCCCACTTCCAGCGGGAGGGCTTACCGGGGAGCTGTTTTTT
.	TRBV2	.	13	TRBJ2-7	CASVRKYSYEQYF	TGTGCCAGCGTGAGGAAGTATTCCTACGAGCAGTACTTC
.	TRBV9	.	14	TRBJ2-7	CASSVGQSHYEQYF	TGTGCCAGCAGCGTAGGACAGAGCCACTACGAGCAGTACTTC
.	TRBV5-1	TRBD1	16	TRBJ2-2	CASSFRDRPETGELFF	TGCGCCAGCAGCTTCCGGGACAGGCCAGAGACCGGGGAGCTGTTTTTT
.	TRBV16	TRBD1	14	TRBJ1-1	CASSRTGHDTEAFF	TGTGCCAGCAGTCGGACAGGCCATGACACTGAAGCTTTCTTT
.	TRBV7-9	.	14	TRBJ1-2	CASSLEAGNYGYTF	TGTGCCAGCAGCTTAGAGGCAGGGAACTATGGCTACACCTTC
.	TRBV5-1	TRBD2	16	TRBJ2-1	CASSPTGLAGWDEQFF	TGCGCCAGCAGCCCCACGGGACTAGCGGGGTGGGATGAGCAGTTCTTC
.	TRBV27	TRBD1	13	TRBJ1-1	CASRKGETGGAFF	TGTGCCAGCAGAAAAGGCGAAACAGGGGGGGCTTTCTTT
.	TRBV6-5	TRBD2	15	TRBJ2-1	CASRTQKLAGDEQFF	TGTGCCAGCAGAACCCAGAAACTAGCGGGAGATGAGCAGTTCTTC
.	TRBV27	.	15	TRBJ2-7	CASSLIGDIGHEQYF	TGTGCCAGCAGTTTAATTGGGGACATAGGGCACGAGCAGTACTTC
.	TRBV2	TRBD2	17	TRBJ2-1	CASRQTSGRLGDNEQFF	TGTGCCAGCAGGCAGACTAGCGGGAGGTTGGGGGACAATGAGCAGTTCTTC
once	TRBV11-3	.	15	TRBJ2-2	CASSLVGQITGELFF	TGTGCCAGCAGCTTAGTGGGACAAATAACCGGGGAGCTGTTTTTT
.	TRBV11-3	.	13	TRBJ2-5	CASSFRGSETQYF	TGTGCCAGCAGCTTCAGGGGATCGGAGACCCAGTACTTC
.	TRBV28	.	13	TRBJ1-2	CASSLPGIYGYTF	TGTGCCAGCAGTTTACCAGGAATCTATGGCTACACCTTC
few	TRBV6-1	TRBD1	15	TRBJ1-5	CASSERGQGWQPQHF	TGTGCCAGCAGTGAAAGGGGACAGGGGTGGCAGCCCCAGCATTTT
.	TRBV5-1	TRBD1	16	TRBJ2-3	CASSLMGQGRLDTQYF	TGCGCCAGCAGCTTGATGGGACAGGGCCGTTTGGATACGCAGTATTTT
.	TRBV6-1	TRBD2	15	TRBJ2-1	CASNRLAGGYNEQFF	TGTGCCAGCAATCGACTAGCGGGGGGATACAATGAGCAGTTCTTC
.	TRBV4-1	TRBD2	14	TRBJ2-7	CASSLLAGDYEQYF	TGCGCCAGCAGCCTATTAGCGGGAGACTACGAGCAGTACTTC
.	TRBV18	TRBD2	16	TRBJ2-3	CASSPNQRGAVHPQYF	TGTGCCAGCTCACCCAATCAGCGGGGGGCGGTCCATCCGCAGTATTTT
.	TRBV9	.	14	TRBJ1-1	CASSVEGGRTEAFF	TGTGCCAGCAGCGTAGAAGGAGGGAGGACTGAAGCTTTCTTT
.	TRBV14	TRBD2	19	TRBJ2-7	CASSQVAGLAGGGSYEQYF	TGTGCCAGCAGCCAAGTTGCGGGACTAGCGGGAGGGGGCTCCTACGAGCAGTACTTC
.	TRBV6-1	TRBD1	15	TRBJ1-5	CASSLGQVINQPQHF	TGTGCCAGCAGCCTGGGACAGGTGATCAATCAGCCCCAGCATTTT
.	TRBV19	TRBD2	14	TRBJ2-7	CASSSSGGTYEQYF	TGTGCCAGTAGCTCTAGCGGGGGGACCTACGAGCAGTACTTC
.	TRBV7-3	TRBD2	15	TRBJ2-1	CASSPSGRTYNEQFF	TGTGCCAGCAGCCCTAGCGGGAGGACCTACAATGAGCAGTTCTTC
.	TRBV28	.	15	TRBJ2-1	CASSSGTTGPNEQFF	TGTGCCAGCAGTTCTGGGACAACGGGCCCCAATGAGCAGTTCTTC
once	TRBV2	.	14	TRBJ2-3	CASSPRRSTDTQYF	TGTGCCAGCAGCCCCCGCCGGAGCACAGATACGCAGTATTTT
.	TRBV6-5	TRBD1	15	TRBJ1-1	CASSLIGGQYTEAFF	TGTGCCAGCAGTCTCATAGGGGGACAGTACACTGAAGCTTTCTTT
.	TRBV19	TRBD1	15	TRBJ2-5	CASSRQGAESETQYF	TGTGCCAGTAGTAGACAGGGGGCCGAGTCAGAGACCCAGTACTTC